The 29 T cell receptor beta chains reported below all come from one sample, sequenced in a study of pediatric ulcerative colitis. Only in-frame clones appear in the TCRdb table, and some are missing; sequencing was by immunoSEQ multiplex PCR. In the table there are more than 45,000 clones, more than 75% of which are singletons. Specimen: blood. These receptors all stem from a boy aged 5-17 years who was a control in a study of pediatric ulcerative colitis.

The CDR3 sequence is CASSYSNRLNTEAFF. Written as DNA, the CDR3 is TGTGCCAGCAGTTACTCGAACAGGTTGAACACTGAAGCTTTCTTT. The chain combines TRBV6-5 with TRBJ1-1; D possibly corresponds to TRBD1 (5 bases). CDR1 is MNHEY and CDR2 is SVGAGI in the germline V gene. The CDR3 has 15 residues. Trimming shortened V by 0 bases and J by 0 bases, and 8 bases separated the two germline ends.

This rearrangement joins TRBV7-6 to TRBJ2-3, with D perhaps matching TRBD2 (5 bases). The CDR3 is 12 amino acids. Germline V lookup: CDR1 SGHVS, CDR2 FNYEAQ. The V gene lost 5 bases and the J gene lost 5 bases, with 8 bases spanning the gap. CDR3: CASSPRGDTQYF. CDR3 DNA: TGTGCCAGCAGCCCCCGGGGAGATACGCAGTATTTT.

V usage is TRBV5-6 and J usage is TRBJ2-3, with 7 bases fitting TRBD2. The CDR3 spans 16 residues. The V segment lost 4 bases and the J segment 2 bases; nucleotides outside the gene matches: 10. Germline V gene data show CDR1 as SGHDT and CDR2 as YYEEEE. The CDR3 loop reads CASSKRTRSVTDTQYF. The CDR3 nucleotides are TGTGCCAGCAGCAAACGGACTAGATCTGTCACAGATACGCAGTATTTT.

This sequence joins TRBV5-1 and TRBJ2-2, with D tentatively TRBD1 (6 bases). The V and J ends lost 1 base and 6 bases respectively, with 22 bases between them. Germline V gives CDR1 SGHRS, CDR2 YFSETQ. The CDR3 is made up of 18 amino acids. As DNA, the CDR3 is TGCGCCAGCAGCTTGTTTCCGAACAGGGTAATGGACCCCGGGGAGCTGTTTTTT. It specifies CASSLFPNRVMDPGELFF.

This sequence joins TRBV11-2 and TRBJ2-7; 7 nucleotides agree with TRBD1. V was clipped by 1 base and J by 7 bases; unmatched bases: 7. The CDR3 is 14 amino acids. Germline V gene sequence: CDR1 SGHAT, CDR2 FQNNGV. CDR3 in amino acids: CASSLGRDSREQYF. In DNA, the CDR3 is TGTGCCAGCAGCTTAGGCCGGGACAGTCGGGAGCAGTACTTC. Together with reference TRBV11-2 and TRBJ2-7, the CDR3 gives the full variable domain: EAGVAQSPRYKIIEKRQSVAFWCNPISGHATLYWYQQILGQGPKLLIQFQNNGVVDDSQLPKDRFSAERLKGVDSTLKIQPAKLEDSAVYLCASSLGRDSREQYFGPGTRLTVT.

The chain combines TRBV15 with TRBJ2-1; D not certain. The CDR3 extends over 15 amino acids. Germline-derived CDR1 and CDR2 are LNHNV and YYDKDF (reference sequence). The ends were cut back, 1 base at V and 8 bases at J, with 15 bases in the middle. Here the CDR3 DNA reads TGTGCCACCAGCAGAGGCTCGGTAGAAGTTGATGAGCAGTTCTTC. Protein sequence: CATSRGSVEVDEQFF.

The rearrangement joins TRBV19 to TRBJ1-5; D possibly corresponds to TRBD1 (5 bases). CDR1 is LNHDA, CDR2 SQIVND, per germline (reference sequence). This CDR3 has 15 residues. The V and J ends lost 7 bases and 1 base respectively, with 14 bases between them. The CDR3 is CASTEDTVSNQPQHF. CDR3 coding DNA: TGTGCCAGTACTGAGGACACCGTAAGCAATCAGCCCCAGCATTTT. Filled out from reference TRBV19 and TRBJ1-5, the complete variable domain reads DGGITQSPKYLFRKEGQNVTLSCEQNLNHDAMYWYRQDPGQGLRLIYYSQIVNDFQKGDIAEGYSVSREKKESFPLTVTSAQKNPTAFYLCASTEDTVSNQPQHFGDGTRLSIL.

V is TRBV6-1 and J is TRBJ2-3; maybe TRBD1 (6 bases). Germline lookup yields CDR1 MNHNS and CDR2 SASEGT. With 6 bases removed from V and 5 bases from J, the gap between germline ends came to 15 bases. CDR3 length: 14 amino acids. The CDR3 is CASRIQGVGDTQYF. The CDR3 nucleotides read TGTGCCAGCAGGATACAGGGCGTTGGAGATACGCAGTATTTT.

This rearrangement joins TRBV19 to TRBJ1-2; 7 bases agree with TRBD1. V lost 6 bases to trimming and J lost 4 bases; unmatched junction nucleotides: 11. The V gene's germline CDR1 is LNHDA and CDR2 SQIVND (reference sequence). The CDR3 runs 15 residues. The CDR3 DNA reads TGTGCCAGTAGGGCCGCAGAGGGACAGCTCTATGGCTACACCTTC. Protein: CASRAAEGQLYGYTF.

The chain combines TRBV7-9 with TRBJ2-7; tentative D call: TRBD1 (6 bases). In germline, CDR1 is SEHNR, CDR2 FQNEAQ (reference sequence). The ends were cut back, 2 bases at V and 7 bases at J, with 18 bases in the middle. The CDR3 has 15 amino acids. The CDR3 coding sequence is TGTGCCAGCAGCTTATCATTGGGACACTACGAGGAGCAGTACTTC. Protein sequence: CASSLSLGHYEEQYF.

The chain joins TRBV4-3 to TRBJ1-2; 10 bases fit TRBD1. The germline gives CDR1 LGHNA, CDR2 YSLEER. The CDR3 sequence is 16 residues long. J gave up 4 bases and V 3 bases, and 8 bases lay outside the gene matches. Here the CDR3 reads CASSHGGTGEAYGYTF. Written as DNA, the CDR3 is TGCGCCAGCAGCCACGGTGGGACAGGGGAGGCCTATGGCTACACCTTC.

In the case of this clone: Other DNA sequences in the same sample also yield this CDR3. The V and J genes are TRBV9 and TRBJ2-1; TRBD2 matches at 7 bases. The CDR3 totals 15 residues. Unmatched junction bases numbered 4, after V lost 0 bases and J lost 4 bases. Germline CDR1 is SGDLS and CDR2 is YYNGEE. The CDR3 nucleotides read TGTGCCAGCAGCGTAGGGGGCGGGAGTTACAATGAGCAGTTCTTC. Translating gives CASSVGGGSYNEQFF.

CDR3 sequence reads: CASSLTSGTGELFF. In nucleotides, the CDR3 is TGTGCCAGCAGCTTGACTAGCGGGACCGGGGAGCTGTTTTTT. The rearrangement uses TRBV11-2 and TRBJ2-2; TRBD2 agrees at 10 bases. The J segment lost 5 bases and the V segment lost 3 bases, leaving 0 bases of the junction unmatched. The germline V gene encodes CDR1 SGHAT and CDR2 FQNNGV. The CDR3 is 14 amino acids.

In its sample, this clone was seen a few times. The chain links TRBV6-5 to TRBJ2-7; D is tentatively TRBD1 or TRBD2 (5 bases each). V was shortened by 0 bases and J by 7 bases, with 13 bases between the two germline ends. The V gene's germline CDR1 is MNHEY and CDR2 SVGAGI. The CDR3 loop spans 14 amino acids. CDR3 coding DNA: TGTGCCAGCAGTTACTCCGGGACCCCACGGGAGCAGTACTTC. Translated: CASSYSGTPREQYF.

Turning to this clone: This CDR3 is also generated by other DNA sequences in the sample. The chain is built from TRBV2 and TRBJ1-4; D gene uncertain. This CDR3 has 14 amino acids. Germline CDR1 is SNHLY and CDR2 is FYNNEI. The ends were cut back, 7 bases at V and 0 bases at J, with 9 bases in the middle. CDR3 nucleotide sequence: TGTGCCAGCACCACGCCTCCAACTAATGAAAAACTGTTTTTT. Its protein is CASTTPPTNEKLFF.

V is TRBV30 and J is TRBJ2-3; 9 positions match TRBD2. Germline V gene lookup returns CDR1 GTSNPN and CDR2 SVGIG (reference sequence). With 8 bases clipped from V and 6 bases from J, the junction kept 6 bases outside the gene matches. The CDR3 loop spans 12 amino acids. CDR3 protein: CAHSGGRDTQYF. The CDR3 DNA follows: TGTGCCCATAGCGGGGGCCGGGATACGCAGTATTTT.

The V call is TRBV6-5, the J call TRBJ2-7, with D perhaps TRBD1 (6 bases). Germline CDR1 is MNHEY and CDR2 is SVGAGI. This CDR3 is 13 amino acids long. V lost 7 bases to trimming and J lost 0 bases, with 10 bases between them. CDR3 coding DNA: TGTGCCAGCACTCAACAGGGCTCCTACGAGCAGTACTTC. Translated, it gives CASTQQGSYEQYF.

V usage is TRBV6-6 and J usage is TRBJ2-7, with 7 bases lining up with TRBD1. Looked up from germline, CDR1 is MNHNY and CDR2 is SVGAGI (reference sequence). The trim removed 5 bases at V and 3 bases at J, leaving 13 bases unmatched. This CDR3 is built from 16 residues. The CDR3 loop is CASSPGQPLAGYEQYF. The CDR3 DNA reads as TGTGCCAGCAGTCCGGGACAGCCCCTAGCCGGCTACGAGCAGTACTTC.

On this clone: Germline and junction disagree at one end, which may indicate a read error. The chain employs TRBV19 and TRBJ1-2, with D maybe TRBD1 (5 bases). The CDR3 totals 14 residues. Germline loops: CDR1 LNHDA, CDR2 SQIVND (reference sequence). The CDR3 bases are TGTGCCAGTAGTATAGGGAACACCCTTTGGGGCTGCACCTTC. It specifies CASSIGNTLWGCTF.

Comment on this clone: The same CDR3 can be traced to other DNA sequences in this sample. The chain combines TRBV6-1 with TRBJ1-5; 8 bases agree with TRBD1. Germline V gene sequence: CDR1 MNHNS, CDR2 SASEGT. V lost 1 base and J lost 2; bases outside the gene matches: 4. The CDR3 totals 16 residues. This CDR3 is CASSEGDRGGNQPQHF. CDR3 coding DNA: TGTGCCAGCAGTGAAGGAGACAGGGGTGGCAATCAGCCCCAGCATTTT.

The chain links TRBV30 to TRBJ1-1; tentatively, D is TRBD1 (5 bases). Looked up from germline, CDR1 is GTSNPN and CDR2 is SVGIG (reference sequence). This CDR3 spans 14 amino acids. V lost 4 bases, J lost 1 base, and 13 bases lay in between. CDR3 nucleotide sequence: TGTGCCTGGAACGACATCGGGGGGAACACTGAAGCTTTCTTT. Amino acids: CAWNDIGGNTEAFF.

V gene TRBV5-1 combines with J gene TRBJ2-3; 10 nucleotides line up with TRBD2. The V segment lost 6 bases and the J segment 0 bases; nucleotides outside the gene matches: 10. The germline gives CDR1 SGHRS, CDR2 YFSETQ. The CDR3 totals 17 residues. CDR3 nucleotide sequence: TGCGCCAGCAAACGGACTAGCGGAATTGATAGCACAGATACGCAGTATTTT. This encodes CASKRTSGIDSTDTQYF.

The table lists this clone with a few counts. The gene calls are TRBV7-2 and TRBJ1-2; D is perhaps TRBD1 (5 bases). Trimming shortened V by 0 bases and J by 4 bases, and 12 bases separated the two germline ends. Germline V gene lookup returns CDR1 SGHTA and CDR2 FQGNSA. The CDR3 runs 15 residues. The CDR3 region has the DNA TGTGCCAGCAGCTTAGCGCAGGGATCAGGCTATGGCTACACCTTC. It codes for CASSLAQGSGYGYTF.

V is TRBV28 and J is TRBJ2-3; 11 nucleotides align to TRBD2. Germline values: CDR1 MDHEN, CDR2 SYDVKM. The CDR3 covers 16 residues. J gave up 4 bases and V 2 bases, and 5 bases lay outside the gene matches. For the CDR3, the DNA is TGTGCCAGCAGTTTAATAGCGGGAGGGCCGCCAGATACGCAGTATTTT. Translating it yields CASSLIAGGPPDTQYF.

The genes are TRBV9 and TRBJ2-7, with 7 bases identical to TRBD2. The germline V gene encodes CDR1 SGDLS and CDR2 YYNGEE. The V and J ends lost 2 bases and 9 bases, in that order; junction bases with no gene match: 14. This CDR3 contains 15 residues. The CDR3 sequence: CASSVGAAGEVAQYF. The DNA for the CDR3 is TGTGCCAGCAGCGTGGGTGCCGCGGGGGAGGTCGCGCAGTACTTC. The whole variable domain, remainder taken from reference TRBV9 and TRBJ2-7, is DSGVTQTPKHLITATGQRVTLRCSPRSGDLSVYWYQQSLDQGLQFLIQYYNGEERAKGNILERFSAQQFPDLHSELNLSSLELGDSALYFCASSVGAAGEVAQYFGPGTRLTVT.

This clone occurred a few times. The chain recombines TRBV5-3 with TRBJ1-4; D is unclear. TRBV5-3 counts as an open reading frame of uncertain function. The V end was cut by 4 bases, the J end by 3 bases, with 13 bases between. The CDR3 runs to 15 residues. The CDR3 loop is CARSLPAQSNEKLFF. In DNA form, the CDR3 reads TGTGCCAGAAGCCTGCCTGCACAGTCTAATGAAAAACTGTTTTTT.

The J gene is TRBJ2-7, the V gene TRBV6-5, with D unresolved. The germline V gene has CDR1 MNHEY and CDR2 SVGAGI. CDR3 length: 11 amino acids. Trimming pared 2 bases from V and 3 bases from J, leaving 2 bases between. CDR3 coding DNA: TGTGCCAGCAGTTACAACTACGAGCAGTACTTC. Translation gives CASSYNYEQYF.

Of note for this clone: Different DNA sequences within this sample yield the same CDR3. The gene calls are TRBV2 and TRBJ2-7, with 9 bases lining up with TRBD2. The CDR3 sequence is 12 residues long. Germline CDR1 and CDR2: SNHLY and FYNNEI. J lost 4 bases, V lost 7 bases, and 2 bases had no gene match. The CDR3 DNA is TGTGCCAGCAAGACTAGCGGTTACGAGCAGTACTTC. It is translated as CASKTSGYEQYF.

There are a few counts of this clone. This sequence joins TRBV2 and TRBJ1-5; a weak D match, TRBD1 (5 bases). The CDR3 consists of 15 residues. Germline values: CDR1 SNHLY, CDR2 FYNNEI. V was trimmed by 2 bases and J by 7 bases, leaving 15 bases between them. The CDR3 DNA is TGTGCCAGCAGTGAATTGCTCCTTAAGGGGCAGCCCCAGCATTTT. Translated, it gives CASSELLLKGQPQHF.